The sequence of this T cell receptor beta chain was determined in a study of blood T cells in healthy people across ages. This clonotype occurred many times. Its specificity is unknown. Study results and caveats: More naive CD4+ cells and higher diversity were found in long-lived than in aged donors.

The CDR3 length is 11 residues. V lost 3 bases and J 0 bases, leaving 2 bases between the germline ends. CDR1 and CDR2 from the germline V gene are DFQATT and SNEGSKA (reference sequence). PCR was performed a second time for roughly 7 to 11 cycles using a sample-barcoded 5' primer and a J-beta primer mix. TCRdb reprocessed the 5' RACE reads with MiXCR, giving one entry per CDR3 protein. The sample lists more than 550,000 distinct CDR3 sequences, 22% occurring once. This receptor was identified in an older man in good health. The sequencing sample was made of blood. This chain links TRBV20-1 with TRBJ1-1, with unresolved D. The DNA of the CDR3 is TGCAGTGCTAGGGTGAACACTGAAGCTTTCTTT. It is translated as CSARVNTEAFF.